These 8 T cell receptor beta chains were all obtained from the same sample, sequenced in a study of T-cell memory formation after mild COVID-19. Each CDR3 protein gets one entry after TCRdb re-called the 5' RACE reads with MiXCR. The data show about 340,000 distinct CDR3 sequences, about a sixth seen once. The sequencing sample was made of PBMCs or a T cell subset sorted from them (not recorded which). The receptors come from a man aged 18-30 years who had mild COVID-19 (a few samples of this study predate the infection). Cell type and time point are not known.

The rearrangement links TRBV10-3 to TRBJ2-1; TRBD2 aligns across 7 bases. Germline CDR1 is ENHRY and CDR2 is SYGVKD. The CDR3 consists of 15 residues. Trimming removed 4 bases from V and 6 bases from J; junction bases left unmatched: 9. In DNA, the CDR3 is TGTGCCATCAGTGCGAATACGGGAGGAAGCAATGAGCAGTTCTTC. Encoded protein: CAISANTGGSNEQFF.

The rearrangement links TRBV7-9 to TRBJ2-7; the D gene is possibly TRBD2 (7 bases). Trimming cost V 4 bases and J 0 bases, with 16 bases left between them. The CDR3 is 16 residues long. Germline assignment: CDR1 SEHNR and CDR2 FQNEAQ (reference sequence). CDR3 sequence (DNA): TGTGCCAGCAGCTCCTGGGGGGGCAGGAACTCCTACGAGCAGTACTTC. This sequence encodes CASSSWGGRNSYEQYF.

Only a few counts were recorded for this clonotype. The chain employs TRBV5-6 and TRBJ1-6; D is uncertain. Germline CDR1 and CDR2: SGHDT and YYEEEE. Trimming shortened V by 4 bases and J by 13 bases, and 21 bases separated the two germline ends. The CDR3 is made up of 15 amino acids. CDR3 region: CASSKERSSTAPLHF. In DNA form, the CDR3 reads TGTGCCAGCAGCAAGGAAAGATCATCTACGGCGCCCCTCCACTTT.

The chain employs TRBV7-8 and TRBJ1-1, with D possibly matching TRBD1 (5 bases). The CDR3 loop spans 15 amino acids. V dropped 5 bases and J dropped 8 bases, with 21 bases sitting between them. Germline values: CDR1 SGHVS, CDR2 FQNEAQ. The CDR3 here is CASSPQPYGQGEAFF. The CDR3 coding sequence is TGTGCCAGCAGCCCTCAGCCCTACGGCCAGGGAGAAGCTTTCTTT.

To note about this clonotype: A read error may be the cause here, since a much bigger clone is one base away. The chain links TRBV7-9 to TRBJ2-2; a possible D gene is TRBD2 (5 bases). In germline, CDR1 is SEHNR, CDR2 FQNEAQ (reference sequence). This CDR3 has 17 residues. Written as DNA, the CDR3 is TGTGCCAGCAGCCCTCGACGATGGTTCGATTTTTCCGGGGAGATGTTTTTT. Translated, it gives CASSPRRWFDFSGEMFF.

This clonotype has just a few counts. V usage is TRBV6-1 and J usage is TRBJ2-3, with D perhaps matching TRBD1 (5 bases). Trimming took 7 bases from V and 2 from J, leaving 16 bases between them. CDR1 is MNHNS and CDR2 is SASEGT in the germline V gene. The CDR3 runs 15 residues. The CDR3 bases are TGTGCCAGCACACGGGCTGGGGCTCACACAGATACGCAGTATTTT. It yields the protein CASTRAGAHTDTQYF.

The chain joins TRBV4-1 to TRBJ1-4, with TRBD1 as a possible D gene (5 bases). Germline CDR1 reads MGHRA; CDR2 reads YSYEKL. V was trimmed by 4 bases and J by 8 bases, leaving 14 bases between them. The CDR3 is made up of 14 amino acids. The CDR3 DNA sequence: TGCGCCAGCAGCCGAACGGGACTAAAAGAAAAACTGTTTTTT. Translating gives CASSRTGLKEKLFF.

The chain is built from TRBV7-2 and TRBJ2-3; the D gene is possibly TRBD2 (6 bases). Germline V CDR1 and CDR2: SGHTA, FQGNSA. This CDR3 contains 14 residues. Deletions cut 3 bases from V and 6 bases from J, with 13 bases between. DNA for the CDR3: TGTGCCAGCAGCTTGGACGGGGGTGGTGATACGCAGTATTTT. Protein: CASSLDGGGDTQYF. The full variable domain, completed using reference TRBV7-2 and TRBJ2-3, is GAGVSQSPSNKVTEKGKDVELRCDPISGHTALYWYRQSLGQGLEFLIYFQGNSAPDKSGLPSDRFSAERTGGSVSTLTIQRTQQEDSAVYLCASSLDGGGDTQYFGPGTRLTVL.